This T cell receptor beta chain was retrieved from a study of shared clonotypes between healthy human individuals. The study, taken as a whole, reports: Incompleteness in sorted-subset sequencing, despite large depth, was shown by rarefaction. Memory subsets had estimated richness that was generally smaller than that of naive subsets.

Details on this clone: As yet, its antigen is unknown.

Roughly 200 ng DNA, 25,000 to 35,000 T cell genomes, went into each sorted-subset replicate PCR. Some clones are missing from TCRdb's copy, which holds only in-frame ones; the method was immunoSEQ multiplex PCR. The table has about 2.3 million clones, more than 85% seen once. The germline gives CDR1 GTSNPN, CDR2 SVGIG (reference sequence). V was clipped by 5 bases and J by 0 bases; unmatched bases: 11. The CDR3 totals 16 residues. This rearrangement joins TRBV30 to TRBJ2-3; 7 nucleotides agree with TRBD2. The source of this sequence is a man in his late teens or twenties in good health. Some clones in this sample may be carry-over from other donors' samples. The sample was naive CD4+ T cells from PBMCs. Subset meaning: CD45RA+ positively selected. CDR3 coding DNA: TGTGCCTGGGGGAGCGGGAAGGGGACTAGCACAGATACGCAGTATTTT. Translated: CAWGSGKGTSTDTQYF. Supplemented by reference TRBV30 and TRBJ2-3, the full variable domain reads SQTIHQWPATLVQPVGSPLSLECTVEGTSNPNLYWYRQAAGRGLQLLFYSVGIGQISSEVPQNLSASRPQDRQFILSSKKLLLSDSGFYLCAWGSGKGTSTDTQYFGPGTRLTVL.